This TCR beta chain came from a study of response to subunit inactivated influenza vaccine. The study's findings and limits: Every seasonal influenza vaccination brings in few new T cells, the authors suggested.

There are 15 residues in the CDR3. J lost 4 bases, V lost 6 bases, and 9 bases had no gene match. Germline V gene lookup returns CDR1 MDHEN and CDR2 SYDVKM. TCRdb recomputed calls from the RT-PCR reads with MiXCR, one row per CDR3 protein. The sample carries 500,000 to 600,000 distinct CDR3 sequences, 14% recorded once. To note about this clonotype: The antigen is unknown.

The rearrangement joins TRBV28 to TRBJ2-7, with TRBD1 matching 10 bases. The sample consisted of PBMCs from blood, taken less than 13 days after vaccination. The source of this sequence is a man aged 45-60 years who received an inactivated influenza vaccine. This CDR3 reads CASRGWDRGKYEQYF. The CDR3 nucleotides read TGTGCCAGCAGGGGCTGGGACAGGGGTAAGTACGAGCAGTACTTC.